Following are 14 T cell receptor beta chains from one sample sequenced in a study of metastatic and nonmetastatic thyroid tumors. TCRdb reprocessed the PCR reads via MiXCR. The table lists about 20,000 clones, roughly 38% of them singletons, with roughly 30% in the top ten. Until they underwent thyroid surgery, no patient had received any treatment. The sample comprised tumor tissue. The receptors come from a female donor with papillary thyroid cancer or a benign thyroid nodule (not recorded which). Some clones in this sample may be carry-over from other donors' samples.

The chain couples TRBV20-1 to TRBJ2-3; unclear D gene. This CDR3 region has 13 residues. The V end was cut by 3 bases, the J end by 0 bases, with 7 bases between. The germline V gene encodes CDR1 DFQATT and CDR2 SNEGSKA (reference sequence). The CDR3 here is CSASDLSTDTQYF. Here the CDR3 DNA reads TGCAGTGCTAGTGACCTCAGCACAGATACGCAGTATTTT.

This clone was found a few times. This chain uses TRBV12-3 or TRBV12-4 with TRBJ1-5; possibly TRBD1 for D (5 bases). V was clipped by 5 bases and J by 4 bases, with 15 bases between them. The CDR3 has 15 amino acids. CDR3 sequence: CASSLSGEWNQPQHF. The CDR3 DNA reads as TGTGCCAGCAGTCTCTCGGGGGAGTGGAATCAGCCCCAGCATTTT.

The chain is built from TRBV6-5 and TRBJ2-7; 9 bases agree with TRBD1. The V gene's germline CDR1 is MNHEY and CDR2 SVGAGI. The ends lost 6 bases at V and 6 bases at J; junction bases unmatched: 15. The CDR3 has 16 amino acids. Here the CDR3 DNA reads TGTGCCAGCAGAAAACTTACCGGGACAGGGTCGGGCGAGCAGTACTTC. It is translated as CASRKLTGTGSGEQYF.

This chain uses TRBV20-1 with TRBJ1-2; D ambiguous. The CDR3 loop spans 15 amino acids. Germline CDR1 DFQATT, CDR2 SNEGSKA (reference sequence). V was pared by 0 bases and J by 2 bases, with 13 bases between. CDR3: CSARDGQRMNYGYTF. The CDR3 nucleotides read TGCAGTGCTAGAGATGGTCAGAGAATGAACTATGGCTACACCTTC.

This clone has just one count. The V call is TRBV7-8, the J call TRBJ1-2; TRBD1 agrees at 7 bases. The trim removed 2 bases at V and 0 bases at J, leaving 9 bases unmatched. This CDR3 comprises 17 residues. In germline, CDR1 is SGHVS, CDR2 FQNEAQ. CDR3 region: CASSLLMWDSTNYGYTF. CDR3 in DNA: TGTGCCAGCAGCTTATTAATGTGGGACAGCACTAACTATGGCTACACCTTC.

The DNA for the CDR3 is TGTGCCAGCAGCTTGAGTCTTCTCCCGGATCGGTATTTT. This codes for CASSLSLLPDRYF. The rearrangement joins TRBV5-6 to TRBJ2-3; the D is unclear. In germline, CDR1 is SGHDT, CDR2 YYEEEE. This CDR3 has 13 amino acids. Between the trimmed V and J ends, which lost 1 base and 14 bases, there was a span of 17 bases.

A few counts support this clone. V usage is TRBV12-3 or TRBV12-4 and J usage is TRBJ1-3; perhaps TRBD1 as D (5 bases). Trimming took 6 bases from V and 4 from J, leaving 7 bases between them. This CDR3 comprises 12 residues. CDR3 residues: CASSPGGNTIYF. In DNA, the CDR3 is TGTGCCAGCAGCCCAGGGGGAAACACCATATATTTT.

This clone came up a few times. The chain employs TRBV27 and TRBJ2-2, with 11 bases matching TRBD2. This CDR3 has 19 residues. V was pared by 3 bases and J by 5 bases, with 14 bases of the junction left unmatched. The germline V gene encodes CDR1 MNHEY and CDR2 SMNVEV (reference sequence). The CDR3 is CASSFRFSGRAGETGELFF. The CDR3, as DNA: TGTGCCAGCAGTTTCAGATTTAGCGGGAGGGCCGGAGAGACCGGGGAGCTGTTTTTT.

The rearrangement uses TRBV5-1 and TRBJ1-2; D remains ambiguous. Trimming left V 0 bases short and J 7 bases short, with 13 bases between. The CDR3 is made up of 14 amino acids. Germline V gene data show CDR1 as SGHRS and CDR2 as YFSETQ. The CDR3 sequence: CASSLAGKGRGYTF. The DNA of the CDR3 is TGCGCCAGCAGCTTGGCGGGGAAAGGTCGTGGCTACACCTTC.

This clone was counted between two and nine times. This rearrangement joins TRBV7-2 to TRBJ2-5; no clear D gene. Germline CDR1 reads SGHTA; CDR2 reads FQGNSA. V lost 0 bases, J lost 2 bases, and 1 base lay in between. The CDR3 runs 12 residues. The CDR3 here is CASSLAQETQYF. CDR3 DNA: TGTGCCAGCAGCTTAGCTCAAGAGACCCAGTACTTC.

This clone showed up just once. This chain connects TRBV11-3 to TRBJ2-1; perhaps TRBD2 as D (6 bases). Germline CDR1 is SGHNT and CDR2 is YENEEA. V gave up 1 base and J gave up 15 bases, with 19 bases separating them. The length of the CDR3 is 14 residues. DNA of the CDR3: TGTGCCAGCAGCTTAGGAGTTCAAGGGACTCGACTGTTCTTC. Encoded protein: CASSLGVQGTRLFF.

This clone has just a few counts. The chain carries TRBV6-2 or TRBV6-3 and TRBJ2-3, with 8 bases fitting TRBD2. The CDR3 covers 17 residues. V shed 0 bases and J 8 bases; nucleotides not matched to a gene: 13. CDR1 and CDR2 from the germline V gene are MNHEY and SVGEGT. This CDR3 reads CASSYSIQRGGRSTQYF. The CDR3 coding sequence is TGTGCCAGCAGTTACTCGATTCAACGGGGGGGCCGTAGTACGCAGTATTTT.

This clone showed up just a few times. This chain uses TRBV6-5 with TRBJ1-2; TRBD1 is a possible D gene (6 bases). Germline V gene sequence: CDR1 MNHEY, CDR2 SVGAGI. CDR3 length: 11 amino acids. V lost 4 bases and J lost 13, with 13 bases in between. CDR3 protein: CASSFRGPGTF. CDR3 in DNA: TGTGCCAGCAGTTTTCGGGGGCCGGGCACCTTC.

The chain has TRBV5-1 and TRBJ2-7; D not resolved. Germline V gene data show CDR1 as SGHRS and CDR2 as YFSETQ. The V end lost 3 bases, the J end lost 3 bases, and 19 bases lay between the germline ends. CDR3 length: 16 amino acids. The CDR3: CASSSSRSSVDYEQYF. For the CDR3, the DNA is TGCGCCAGCAGCTCGAGCCGTAGCTCGGTGGACTACGAGCAGTACTTC.